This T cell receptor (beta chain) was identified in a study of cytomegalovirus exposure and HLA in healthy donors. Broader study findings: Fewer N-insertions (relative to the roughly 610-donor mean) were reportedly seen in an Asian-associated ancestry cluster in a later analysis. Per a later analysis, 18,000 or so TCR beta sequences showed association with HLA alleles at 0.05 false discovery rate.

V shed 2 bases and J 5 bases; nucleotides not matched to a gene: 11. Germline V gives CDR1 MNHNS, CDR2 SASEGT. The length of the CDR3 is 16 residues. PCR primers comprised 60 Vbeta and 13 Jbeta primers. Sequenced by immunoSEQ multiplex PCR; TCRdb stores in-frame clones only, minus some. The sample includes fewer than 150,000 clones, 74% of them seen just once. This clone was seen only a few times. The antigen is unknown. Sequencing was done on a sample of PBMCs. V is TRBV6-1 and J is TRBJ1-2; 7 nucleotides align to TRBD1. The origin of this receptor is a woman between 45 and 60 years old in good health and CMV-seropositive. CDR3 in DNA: TGTGCCAGCAGTGAATCCCCTCACGGGACAGATTATGGCTACACCTTC. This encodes CASSESPHGTDYGYTF.